This TCR beta chain was sequenced during a study of T cells in Graves' hyperthyroidism and ophthalmopathy. General observations from the study: Most expanded thyroid clonotypes above 0.001 recurred in blood.

This clonotype came up a few times. The antigen remains unidentified. This CDR3 spans 15 amino acids. Germline lookup yields CDR1 MNHNY and CDR2 SVGAGI (reference sequence). Trimming pared 0 bases from V and 2 bases from J, leaving 10 bases between. The diagnoses drew upon clinical symptoms, serum thyroxine and TRAb, thyroid ultrasound and orbital computed tomography. The TCR beta CDR3 regions underwent amplification using RNA transcripts as the source. A set of HTBI primers served as the primers for a first-round RT-PCR of the TCR CDR3. Each CDR3 protein gets one entry after TCRdb re-called the multiplex PCR reads with MiXCR. The sample includes about 640,000 distinct CDR3 sequences, less than 25% of them seen just once.

This TCR came from a young man with Graves' ophthalmopathy. Specimen: blood. The J gene is TRBJ2-5, the V gene TRBV6-6; unclear D gene. The CDR3 region is CASSYSDGSQETQYF. The CDR3 DNA reads as TGTGCCAGCAGTTACTCGGACGGATCACAAGAGACCCAGTACTTC.